This T cell receptor beta chain was profiled in a study of memory CD4+ T cells and cytomegalovirus serostatus. The method was immunoSEQ multiplex PCR; TCRdb's version includes in-frame clones alone and lacks a portion of them. The sample contains about 53,000 clones, about 73% of which appear only once. Single viable CD3+CD4+CD8-CD45RO+ cells were sorted as the memory CD4+ T cells. Germline V gene data show CDR1 as MGHDK and CDR2 as SYGVNS. Trimming took 1 base from V and 6 from J; bases not matched to a gene: 4. This CDR3 is built from 14 residues. The chain couples TRBV25-1 to TRBJ1-2, with TRBD1 identical over 8 bases. This sequence was found in an adult in good health and CMV-seronegative. Input material: memory CD4+ T cells from blood. CDR3 DNA: TGTGCCAGCAGTGAATCCGGCAGGGGGCATGGCTACACCTTC. Protein: CASSESGRGHGYTF.